Presented here are 23 T cell receptor beta chains from one specimen sequenced in a study of OX40 agonist ivuxolimab in advanced cancers. Here immunoSEQ multiplex PCR was the method, and the copy in TCRdb shows in-frame clones only, minus some. The table has approximately 79,000 clones, about 85% seen once. This specimen consisted of CD4+ or CD8+ T cells sorted from blood, obtained in a trial of the OX40 agonist ivuxolimab. Receptors were obtained from an adult with an advanced solid tumor such as melanoma, head and neck, liver or kidney cancer.

The chain employs TRBV30 and TRBJ2-2, with a possible D match to TRBD1 (6 bases). There are 12 residues in the CDR3. Per the germline V gene, CDR1 is GTSNPN and CDR2 is SVGIG (reference sequence). Trimming left V 4 bases short and J 8 bases short, with 11 bases between. The CDR3 reads CAWTQGGGELFF. The CDR3 bases are TGTGCCTGGACCCAAGGGGGAGGGGAGCTGTTTTTT.

The CDR3 sequence is CASSLSRQGSTEAFF. DNA for the CDR3: TGTGCCAGCAGTTTATCCAGGCAGGGGAGCACTGAAGCTTTCTTT. J is TRBJ1-1 and V is TRBV28; D is possibly TRBD1 (6 bases). Trimming left V 1 base short and J 4 bases short, with 13 bases between. Germline lookup yields CDR1 MDHEN and CDR2 SYDVKM. The CDR3 spans 15 residues.

A single count supports this clone. The CDR3 loop reads CASSLSRLTNSPLHF. Here the CDR3 DNA reads TGTGCCAGCAGCTTATCGAGGTTAACGAATTCACCCCTCCACTTT. J is TRBJ1-6 and V is TRBV7-2, with unresolved D. V was cut by 2 bases and J by 7 bases, with 12 bases left in between. CDR1 is SGHTA and CDR2 is FQGNSA in the germline V gene. The CDR3 contains 15 residues.

This clone has only one observation. The V call is TRBV9, the J call TRBJ2-3, with 7 bases identical to TRBD1. J lost 1 base, V lost 6 bases, and 8 bases had no gene match. The CDR3 loop spans 15 amino acids. CDR1 SGDLS and CDR2 YYNGEE come from the germline V gene. Here the CDR3 DNA reads TGTGCCAGCACTACCCGGGACAGCGGCACAGATACGCAGTATTTT. It translates to CASTTRDSGTDTQYF.

V and J are TRBV11-3 and TRBJ1-1; D not resolved. Germline values: CDR1 SGHNT, CDR2 YENEEA. The CDR3 has 13 amino acids. The V and J ends lost 5 bases and 10 bases respectively, with 17 bases between them. CDR3 DNA: TGTGCCAGCAGCGACCGGGTCCTTGGCTTAGCTTTCTTT. It yields the protein CASSDRVLGLAFF.

The chain recombines TRBV11-1 with TRBJ1-2; no firm D call. Germline V CDR1 and CDR2: SGHAT, FQDESV (reference sequence). Trimming removed 4 bases from V and 2 bases from J, with 5 bases in between. This CDR3 has 12 amino acids. The CDR3 region has the DNA TGTGCCAGCAGCTACGACAACTATGGCTACACCTTC. This encodes CASSYDNYGYTF.

The V gene is TRBV11-1, the J gene TRBJ2-5; 7 bases line up with TRBD2. Germline trimming cut 1 base from V and 2 bases from J; bases unmatched to any gene: 4. The germline V gene encodes CDR1 SGHAT and CDR2 FQDESV (reference sequence). This CDR3 is 15 amino acids long. CDR3 in amino acids: CASSLEASGQETQYF. The CDR3 DNA reads as TGTGCCAGCAGCTTAGAGGCTAGCGGACAAGAGACCCAGTACTTC.

This clone was recorded once. J is TRBJ2-5 and V is TRBV7-8; D may be TRBD2 (5 bases). The CDR3 has 14 residues. Germline V CDR1 and CDR2: SGHVS, FQNEAQ. Trimming left V 2 bases short and J 3 bases short, with 10 bases between. For the CDR3, the DNA is TGTGCCAGCAGCTTAAGAGGAGGAGAAGAGACCCAGTACTTC. It codes for CASSLRGGEETQYF.

This clone showed up just once. The V call is TRBV6-6, the J call TRBJ2-7, with TRBD2 matching 7 bases. In germline, CDR1 is MNHNY, CDR2 SVGAGI (reference sequence). Trimming removed 0 bases from V and 7 bases from J; junction bases left unmatched: 6. CDR3 length: 14 residues. The CDR3 here is CASSYSGKAGEQYF. In nucleotides, the CDR3 is TGTGCCAGCAGTTACTCAGGAAAAGCGGGGGAGCAGTACTTC.

CDR3 loop: CASSMGAGETQYF. CDR3 nucleotide sequence: TGTGCCAGTAGTATGGGAGCAGGGGAGACCCAGTACTTC. The chain is built from TRBV19 and TRBJ2-5, with D possibly called TRBD1 or TRBD2 (5 bases each). This CDR3 spans 13 amino acids. CDR1 is LNHDA, CDR2 SQIVND, per germline (reference sequence). Between the trimmed V and J ends, which lost 3 bases and 5 bases, there was a span of 10 bases.

V gene TRBV14 combines with J gene TRBJ1-6; 7 bases align to TRBD1. From germline, CDR1 is SGHDN and CDR2 FVKESK. This CDR3 spans 15 amino acids. J lost 10 bases, V lost 2 bases, and 8 bases had no gene match. The CDR3 is CASSQWQGGRSPLHF. The CDR3 DNA is TGTGCCAGCAGCCAATGGCAGGGGGGACGGTCACCCCTCCACTTT.

This chain links TRBV6-5 with TRBJ1-2, with D possibly TRBD1 on 5 matching bases. The CDR3 has 14 residues. The V gene's germline CDR1 is MNHEY and CDR2 SVGAGI. V dropped 6 bases and J dropped 4 bases, with 15 bases sitting between them. The CDR3 loop is CASRSQVAGYGYTF. CDR3 nucleotides: TGTGCCAGCAGGTCACAGGTAGCAGGCTATGGCTACACCTTC.

The chain carries TRBV7-2 and TRBJ2-7; no definite D call. This CDR3 contains 13 residues. Germline CDR1 and CDR2: SGHTA and FQGNSA. V gave up 0 bases and J gave up 3 bases, with 6 bases separating them. CDR3 nucleotides: TGTGCCAGCAGCTTAGCGTCAGACTACGAGCAGTACTTC. Translation: CASSLASDYEQYF.

This chain uses TRBV27 with TRBJ1-5; D is undetermined. The CDR3 sequence is 12 residues long. Germline loops: CDR1 MNHEY, CDR2 SMNVEV (reference sequence). V was clipped by 5 bases and J by 0 bases, with 2 bases between them. The CDR3 nucleotides read TGTGCCAGCAGTATTAGCAATCAGCCCCAGCATTTT. Amino acid sequence: CASSISNQPQHF.

J is TRBJ2-2 and V is TRBV18, with TRBD1 matching 7 bases. V was pared by 6 bases and J by 5 bases, with 6 bases of the junction left unmatched. The germline V gene has CDR1 KGHSH and CDR2 LQKENI. This CDR3 spans 14 amino acids. The CDR3 DNA follows: TGTGCCAGCTCGCTATCAGGGGGAACCGGGGAGCTGTTTTTT. Its protein is CASSLSGGTGELFF.

V and J are TRBV12-5 and TRBJ2-5, with 9 bases that match TRBD2. Germline-derived CDR1 and CDR2 are LGHNT and FRNRAP. Trimming removed 7 bases from V and 5 bases from J; junction bases left unmatched: 11. This CDR3 has 15 amino acids. CDR3 sequence: CASALLSGGTETQYF. The CDR3 DNA reads TGTGCTAGTGCCCTACTTAGCGGGGGAACGGAGACCCAGTACTTC. Together with reference TRBV12-5 and TRBJ2-5, the CDR3 gives the full variable domain: DARVTQTPRHKVTEMGQEVTMRCQPILGHNTVFWYRQTMMQGLELLAYFRNRAPLDDSGMPKDRFSAEMPDATLATLKIQPSEPRDSAVYFCASALLSGGTETQYFGPGTRLLVL.

This rearrangement joins TRBV20-1 to TRBJ1-2, with unresolved D. V was clipped by 6 bases and J by 13 bases, with 9 bases between them. Germline V CDR1 and CDR2: DFQATT, SNEGSKA (reference sequence). This CDR3 comprises 8 residues. CDR3 region: CSAETRTF. The DNA for the CDR3 is TGCAGTGCCGAAACACGCACCTTC.

The chain is built from TRBV5-1 and TRBJ1-5, with TRBD1 identical over 7 bases. J was trimmed by 6 bases and V by 0 bases; bases with no gene match: 6. Germline V lookup: CDR1 SGHRS, CDR2 YFSETQ. The CDR3 is 15 amino acids. The CDR3 region has the DNA TGCGCCAGCAGCTTGGGGACAGGAGACAGTCAGCCCCAGCATTTT. Translation: CASSLGTGDSQPQHF.

The rearrangement joins TRBV5-4 to TRBJ1-1, with D perhaps TRBD1 (5 bases). CDR1 and CDR2 from the germline V gene are SGHNT and YYREEE (reference sequence). V was pared by 4 bases and J by 1 base, with 11 bases between. The length of the CDR3 is 14 residues. As DNA, the CDR3 is TGTGCCAGCAGCACCCGGGACGGGAACACTGAAGCTTTCTTT. Its protein product is CASSTRDGNTEAFF.

The rearrangement joins TRBV19 to TRBJ1-2; D call uncertain. CDR3 length: 16 amino acids. Germline CDR1 LNHDA, CDR2 SQIVND (reference sequence). The V end was cut by 5 bases, the J end by 0 bases, with 16 bases between. CDR3 residues: CASSFRSSGSNYGYTF. The CDR3 DNA sequence: TGTGCCAGTAGTTTCCGGTCATCGGGATCTAACTATGGCTACACCTTC.

CDR3 sequence: CAWSVERASTDTQYF. The CDR3 coding sequence is TGTGCCTGGAGTGTGGAAAGGGCTAGCACAGATACGCAGTATTTT. The gene calls are TRBV30 and TRBJ2-3; D gene unclear. The V end was cut by 0 bases, the J end by 0 bases, with 10 bases between. Germline loops: CDR1 GTSNPN, CDR2 SVGIG (reference sequence). This CDR3 is 15 amino acids long.

The chain employs TRBV19 and TRBJ2-1; D is undetermined. Deletions cut 4 bases from V and 4 bases from J, with 5 bases between. CDR3 size: 12 residues. Germline loops: CDR1 LNHDA, CDR2 SQIVND (reference sequence). The CDR3 protein is CASSKGYNEQFF. CDR3 nucleotides: TGTGCCAGTAGTAAAGGGTACAATGAGCAGTTCTTC.

The V call is TRBV5-5, the J call TRBJ1-6; no firm D call. V was cut by 5 bases and J by 0 bases, with 15 bases left in between. The CDR3 extends over 17 amino acids. Germline lookup yields CDR1 SGHKS and CDR2 YYEKEE (reference sequence). In DNA, the CDR3 is TGTGCCAGCAGACTGGCCGCGCCGAGCTCCTATAATTCACCCCTCCACTTT. Protein sequence: CASRLAAPSSYNSPLHF.